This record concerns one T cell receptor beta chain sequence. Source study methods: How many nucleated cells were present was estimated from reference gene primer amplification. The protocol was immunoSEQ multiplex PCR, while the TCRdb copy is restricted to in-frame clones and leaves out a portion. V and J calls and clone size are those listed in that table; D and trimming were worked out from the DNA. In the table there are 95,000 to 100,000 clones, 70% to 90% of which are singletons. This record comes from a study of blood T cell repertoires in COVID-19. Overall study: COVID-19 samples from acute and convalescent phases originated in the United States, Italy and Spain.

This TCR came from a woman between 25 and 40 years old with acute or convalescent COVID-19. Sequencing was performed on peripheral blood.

In nucleotides, the CDR3 is TGTGCCAGCAGCAAAGGGGGCCACACCTTC. This sequence encodes CASSKGGHTF. V usage is TRBV12-3 or TRBV12-4 and J usage is TRBJ1-2; the match to TRBD1 covers 7 bases. The junction had 4 bases not matched to a gene; V was cut back by 6 bases and J by 12 bases. This CDR3 contains 10 residues.